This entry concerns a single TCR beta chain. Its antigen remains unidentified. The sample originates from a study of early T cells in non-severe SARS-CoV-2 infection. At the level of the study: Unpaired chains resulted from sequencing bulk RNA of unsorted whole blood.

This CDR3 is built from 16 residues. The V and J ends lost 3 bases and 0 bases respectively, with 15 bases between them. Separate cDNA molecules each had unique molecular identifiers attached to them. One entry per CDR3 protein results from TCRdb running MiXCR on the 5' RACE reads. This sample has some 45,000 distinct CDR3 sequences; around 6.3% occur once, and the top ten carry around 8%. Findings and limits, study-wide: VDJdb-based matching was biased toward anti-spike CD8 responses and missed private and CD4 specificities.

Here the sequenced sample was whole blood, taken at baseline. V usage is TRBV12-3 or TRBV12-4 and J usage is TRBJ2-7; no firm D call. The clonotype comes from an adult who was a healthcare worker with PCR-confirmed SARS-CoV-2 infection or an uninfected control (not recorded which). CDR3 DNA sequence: TGTGCCAGCAGTTTCTCGTGGCAGATGATCTCCTACGAGCAGTACTTC. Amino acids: CASSFSWQMISYEQYF.